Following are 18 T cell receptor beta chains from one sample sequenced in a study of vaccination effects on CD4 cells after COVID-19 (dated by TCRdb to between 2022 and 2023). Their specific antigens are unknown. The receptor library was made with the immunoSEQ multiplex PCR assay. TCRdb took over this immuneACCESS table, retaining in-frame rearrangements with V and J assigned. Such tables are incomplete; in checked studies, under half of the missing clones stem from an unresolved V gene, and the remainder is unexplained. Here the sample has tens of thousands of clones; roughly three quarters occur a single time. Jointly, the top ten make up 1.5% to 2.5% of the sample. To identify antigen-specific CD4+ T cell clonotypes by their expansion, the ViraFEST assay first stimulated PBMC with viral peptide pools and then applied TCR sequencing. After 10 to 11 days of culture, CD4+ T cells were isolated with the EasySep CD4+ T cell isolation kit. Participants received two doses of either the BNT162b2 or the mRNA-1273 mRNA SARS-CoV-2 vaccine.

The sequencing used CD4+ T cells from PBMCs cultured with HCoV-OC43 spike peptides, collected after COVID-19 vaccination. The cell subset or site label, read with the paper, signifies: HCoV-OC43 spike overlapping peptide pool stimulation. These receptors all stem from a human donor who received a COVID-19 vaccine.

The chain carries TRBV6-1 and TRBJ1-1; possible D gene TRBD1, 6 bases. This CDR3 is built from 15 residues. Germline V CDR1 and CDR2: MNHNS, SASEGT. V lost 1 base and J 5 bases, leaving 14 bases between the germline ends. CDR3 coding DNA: TGTGCCAGCAGTGAAGATCCCGGGGGCAGGACTGAAGCTTTCTTT. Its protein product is CASSEDPGGRTEAFF.

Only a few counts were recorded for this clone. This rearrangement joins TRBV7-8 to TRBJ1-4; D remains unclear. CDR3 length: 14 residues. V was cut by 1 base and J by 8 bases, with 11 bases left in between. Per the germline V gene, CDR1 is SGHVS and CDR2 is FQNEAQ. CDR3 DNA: TGTGCCAGCAGCTTAGGGTCTACCGGAGAAAAACTGTTTTTT. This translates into CASSLGSTGEKLFF.

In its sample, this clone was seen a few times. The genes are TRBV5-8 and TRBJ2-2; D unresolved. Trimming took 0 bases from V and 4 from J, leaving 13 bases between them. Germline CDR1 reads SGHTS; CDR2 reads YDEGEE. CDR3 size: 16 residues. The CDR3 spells CASSLGAWTVTGELFF. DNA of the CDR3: TGTGCCAGCAGCTTGGGTGCCTGGACCGTCACCGGGGAGCTGTTTTTT.

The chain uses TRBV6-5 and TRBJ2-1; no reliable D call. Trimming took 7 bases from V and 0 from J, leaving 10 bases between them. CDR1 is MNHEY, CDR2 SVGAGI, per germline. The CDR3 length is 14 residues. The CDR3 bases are TGTGCCAGCAACCAGATGAGCTCCTACAATGAGCAGTTCTTC. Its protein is CASNQMSSYNEQFF.

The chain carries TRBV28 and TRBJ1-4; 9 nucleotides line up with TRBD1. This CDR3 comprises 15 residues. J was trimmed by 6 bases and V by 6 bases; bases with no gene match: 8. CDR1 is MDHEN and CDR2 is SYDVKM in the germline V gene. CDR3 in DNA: TGTGCCAGCAGCAAAGCCGGGACAGGGTATGAAAAACTGTTTTTT. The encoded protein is CASSKAGTGYEKLFF.

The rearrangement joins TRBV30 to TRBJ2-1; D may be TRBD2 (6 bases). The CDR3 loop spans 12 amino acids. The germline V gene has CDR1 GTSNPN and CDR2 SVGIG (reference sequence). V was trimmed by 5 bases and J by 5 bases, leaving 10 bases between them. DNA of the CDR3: TGTGCCTGGTCGCGGGACCACAATGAGCAGTTCTTC. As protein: CAWSRDHNEQFF.

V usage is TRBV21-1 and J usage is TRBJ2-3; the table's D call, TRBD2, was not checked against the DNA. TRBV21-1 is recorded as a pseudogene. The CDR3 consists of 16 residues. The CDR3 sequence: CASRGTSGTSTDTQYF. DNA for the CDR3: TGTGCCAGCAGGGGGACTAGCGGCACTAGCACAGATACGCAGTATTTT.

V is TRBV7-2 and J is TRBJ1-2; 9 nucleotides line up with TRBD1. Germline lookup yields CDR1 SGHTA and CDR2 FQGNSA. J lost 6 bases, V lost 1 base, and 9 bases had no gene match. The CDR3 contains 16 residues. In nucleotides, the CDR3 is TGTGCCAGCAGCTTAGACGGGAGTGGGGACAGGGATGGCTACACCTTC. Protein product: CASSLDGSGDRDGYTF.

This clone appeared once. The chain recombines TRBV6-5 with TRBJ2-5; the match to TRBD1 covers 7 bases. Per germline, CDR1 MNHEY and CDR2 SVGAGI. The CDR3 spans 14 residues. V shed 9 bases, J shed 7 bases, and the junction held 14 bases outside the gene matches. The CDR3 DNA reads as TGTGCCAGTAAACCTCCCGACAGGGATGGGACCCAGTACTTC. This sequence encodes CASKPPDRDGTQYF.

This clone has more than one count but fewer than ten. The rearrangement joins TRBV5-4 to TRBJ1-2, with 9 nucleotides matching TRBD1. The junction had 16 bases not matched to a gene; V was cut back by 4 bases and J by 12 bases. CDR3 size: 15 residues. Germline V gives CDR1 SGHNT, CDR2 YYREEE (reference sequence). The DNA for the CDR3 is TGTGCCAGCAGCCCAGTAAGTGGGACAGGGATCGTTAACACCTTC. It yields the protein CASSPVSGTGIVNTF.

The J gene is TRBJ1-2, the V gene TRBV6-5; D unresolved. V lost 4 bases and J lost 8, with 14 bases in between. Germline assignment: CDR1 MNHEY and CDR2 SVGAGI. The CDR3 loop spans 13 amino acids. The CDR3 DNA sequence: TGTGCCAGCAGTTCAGGATCGTCTAGGGGCTACACCTTC. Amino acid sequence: CASSSGSSRGYTF.

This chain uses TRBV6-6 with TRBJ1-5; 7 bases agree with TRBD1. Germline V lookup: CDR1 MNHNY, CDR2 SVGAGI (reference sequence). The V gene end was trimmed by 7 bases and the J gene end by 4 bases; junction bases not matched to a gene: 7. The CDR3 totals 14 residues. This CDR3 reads CASTRQGANQPQHF. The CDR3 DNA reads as TGTGCCAGCACCCGACAGGGAGCGAATCAGCCCCAGCATTTT.

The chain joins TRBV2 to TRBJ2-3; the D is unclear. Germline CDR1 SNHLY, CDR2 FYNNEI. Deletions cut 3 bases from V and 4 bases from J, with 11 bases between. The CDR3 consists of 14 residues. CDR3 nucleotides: TGTGCCAGCAGTGATACAAATGGGGCAGATACGCAGTATTTT. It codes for CASSDTNGADTQYF.

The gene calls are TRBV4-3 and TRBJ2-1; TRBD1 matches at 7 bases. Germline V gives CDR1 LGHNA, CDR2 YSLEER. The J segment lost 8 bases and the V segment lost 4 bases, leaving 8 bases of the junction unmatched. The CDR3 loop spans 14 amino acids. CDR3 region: CASSPRDRSDEQFF. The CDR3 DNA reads TGCGCCAGCAGCCCCCGGGACAGATCCGATGAGCAGTTCTTC.

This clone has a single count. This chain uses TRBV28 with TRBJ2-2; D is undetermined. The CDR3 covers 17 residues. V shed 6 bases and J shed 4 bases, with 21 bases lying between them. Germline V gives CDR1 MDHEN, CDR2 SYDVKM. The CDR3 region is CASSAPRGRRFTGELFF. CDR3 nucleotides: TGTGCCAGCAGCGCTCCCCGTGGCCGCCGCTTCACCGGGGAGCTGTTTTTT.

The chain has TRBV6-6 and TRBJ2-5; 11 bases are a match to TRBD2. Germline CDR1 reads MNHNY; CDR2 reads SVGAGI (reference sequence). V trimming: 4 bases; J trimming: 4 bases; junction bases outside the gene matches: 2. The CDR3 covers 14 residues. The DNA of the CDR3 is TGTGCCAGCAGTTCCCTAGCGGGGGGAGAGACCCAGTACTTC. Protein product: CASSSLAGGETQYF.

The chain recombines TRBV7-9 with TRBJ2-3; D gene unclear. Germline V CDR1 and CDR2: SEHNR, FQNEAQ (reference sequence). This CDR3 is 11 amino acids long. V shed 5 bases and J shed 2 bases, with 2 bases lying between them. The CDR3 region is CASSNTDTQYF. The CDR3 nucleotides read TGTGCCAGCAGCAACACAGATACGCAGTATTTT.

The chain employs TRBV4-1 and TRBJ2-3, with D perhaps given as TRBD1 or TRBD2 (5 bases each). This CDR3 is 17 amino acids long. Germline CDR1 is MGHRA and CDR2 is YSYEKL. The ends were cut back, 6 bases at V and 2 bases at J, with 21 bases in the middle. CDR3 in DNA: TGCGCCAGCAGATTCGAAGCCGGGACCACCAACACAGATACGCAGTATTTT. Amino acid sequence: CASRFEAGTTNTDTQYF.